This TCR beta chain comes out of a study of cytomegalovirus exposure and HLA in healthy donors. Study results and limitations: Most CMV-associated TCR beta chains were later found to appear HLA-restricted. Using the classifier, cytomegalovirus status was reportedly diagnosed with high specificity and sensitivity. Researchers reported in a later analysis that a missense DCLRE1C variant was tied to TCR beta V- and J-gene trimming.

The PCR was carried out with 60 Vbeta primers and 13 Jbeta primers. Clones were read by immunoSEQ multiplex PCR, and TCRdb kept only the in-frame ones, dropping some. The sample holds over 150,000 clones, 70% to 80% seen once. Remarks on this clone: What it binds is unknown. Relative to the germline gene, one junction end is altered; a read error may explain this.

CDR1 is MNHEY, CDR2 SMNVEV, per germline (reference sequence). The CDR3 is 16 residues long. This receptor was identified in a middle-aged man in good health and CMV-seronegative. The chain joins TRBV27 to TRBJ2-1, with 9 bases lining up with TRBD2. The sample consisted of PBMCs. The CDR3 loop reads CASSLFWREGNNGQFF. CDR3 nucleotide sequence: TGTGCCAGCAGTTTATTTTGGCGGGAGGGGAACAATGGGCAGTTCTTC.